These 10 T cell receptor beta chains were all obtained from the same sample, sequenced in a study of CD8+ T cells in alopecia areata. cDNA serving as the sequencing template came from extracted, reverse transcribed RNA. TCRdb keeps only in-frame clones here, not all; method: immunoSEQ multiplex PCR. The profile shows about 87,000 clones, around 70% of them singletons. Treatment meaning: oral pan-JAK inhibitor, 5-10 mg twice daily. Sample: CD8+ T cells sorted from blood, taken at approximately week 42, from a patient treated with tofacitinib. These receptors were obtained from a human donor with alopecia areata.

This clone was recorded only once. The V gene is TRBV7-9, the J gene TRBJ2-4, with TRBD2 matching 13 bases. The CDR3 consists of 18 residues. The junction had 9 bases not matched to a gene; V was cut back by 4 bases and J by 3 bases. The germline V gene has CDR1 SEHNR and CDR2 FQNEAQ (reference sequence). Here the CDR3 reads CASSSPGTSGDLKNIQYF. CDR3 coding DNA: TGTGCCAGCAGCTCCCCCGGGACTAGCGGGGACCTCAAAAACATTCAGTACTTC.

Here the CDR3 DNA reads TGTGCCTCGCCCCAGGTCTCCGCTCCGCGCTCTGGGGCCAACGTCCTGACTTTC. Translation: CASPQVSAPRSGANVLTF. This chain uses TRBV30 with TRBJ2-6; D unresolved. The germline V and J ends were trimmed by 7 bases and 0 bases, with 22 bases remaining between them. The V gene's germline CDR1 is GTSNPN and CDR2 SVGIG (reference sequence). This CDR3 has 18 residues.

The CDR3 coding sequence is TGTGCCAGCAGCTTAGAGGGCCGCCGAGAGGCTTTCTTT. Amino acids: CASSLEGRREAFF. The chain joins TRBV13 to TRBJ1-1; D uncertain. The CDR3 is made up of 13 amino acids. Germline CDR1 reads PRHDT; CDR2 reads FYEKMQ (reference sequence). V lost 1 base to trimming and J lost 11 bases, with 14 bases between them.

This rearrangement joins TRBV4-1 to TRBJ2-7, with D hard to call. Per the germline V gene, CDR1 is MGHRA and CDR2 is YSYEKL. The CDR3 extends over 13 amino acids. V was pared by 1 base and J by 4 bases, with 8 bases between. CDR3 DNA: TGCGCCAGCAGCCAAGGACCTTCATACGAGCAGTACTTC. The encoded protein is CASSQGPSYEQYF.

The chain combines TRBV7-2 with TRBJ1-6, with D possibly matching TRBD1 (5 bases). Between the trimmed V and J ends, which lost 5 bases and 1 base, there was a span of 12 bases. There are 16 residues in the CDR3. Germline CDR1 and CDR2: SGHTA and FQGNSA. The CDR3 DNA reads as TGTGCCAGCAGCCTGGAATGGGGGTCCTATAATTCACCCCTCCACTTT. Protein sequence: CASSLEWGSYNSPLHF.

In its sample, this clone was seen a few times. The CDR3 nucleotides are TGCAGCGTTCGTTCCGGGAACACTGAAGCTTTCTTT. Its translation: CSVRSGNTEAFF. This chain connects TRBV29-1 to TRBJ1-1; no clear D gene. With 5 bases removed from V and 1 base from J, the gap between germline ends came to 8 bases. The CDR3 runs to 12 residues. Germline V CDR1 and CDR2: SQVTM, ANQGSEA.

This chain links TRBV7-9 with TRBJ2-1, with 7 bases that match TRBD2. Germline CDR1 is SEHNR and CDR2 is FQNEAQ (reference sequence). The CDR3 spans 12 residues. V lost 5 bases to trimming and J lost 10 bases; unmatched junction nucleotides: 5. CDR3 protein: CASSPGGPEQFF. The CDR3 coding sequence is TGTGCCAGCAGCCCGGGGGGACCGGAGCAGTTCTTC.

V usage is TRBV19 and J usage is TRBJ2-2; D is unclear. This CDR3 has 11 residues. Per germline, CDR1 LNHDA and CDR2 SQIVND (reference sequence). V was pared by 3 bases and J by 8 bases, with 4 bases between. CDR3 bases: TGTGCCAGTAGTATTTCGGGGGAGCTGTTTTTT. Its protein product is CASSISGELFF.

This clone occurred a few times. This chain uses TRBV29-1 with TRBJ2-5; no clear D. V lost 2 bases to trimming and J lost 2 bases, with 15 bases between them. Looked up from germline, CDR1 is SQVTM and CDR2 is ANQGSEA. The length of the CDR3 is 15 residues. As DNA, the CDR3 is TGCAGCGTTGAACGTGAGACACGAGTACAAGAGACCCAGTACTTC. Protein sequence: CSVERETRVQETQYF.

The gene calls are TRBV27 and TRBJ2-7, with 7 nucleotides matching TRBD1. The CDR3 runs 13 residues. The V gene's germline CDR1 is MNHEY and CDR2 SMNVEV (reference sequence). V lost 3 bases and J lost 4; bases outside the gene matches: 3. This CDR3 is CASSFQGQYEQYF. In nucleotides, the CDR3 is TGTGCCAGCAGTTTCCAGGGACAGTACGAGCAGTACTTC.